Listed below are T cell receptor beta chains from one sample, sequenced in a study of preoperative IRX-2 immunotherapy in early breast cancer. Clones were sequenced by immunoSEQ multiplex PCR, and TCRdb holds only the in-frame ones, with some missing. The sample comprises more than 35,000 clones, roughly 77% of which are singletons, and more than 0.9% rests with the top ten. Sequencing used tumor tissue, obtained after IRX-2 immunotherapy. Every receptor here comes from a human donor with breast cancer. CDR3s include the opening cysteine and the closing phenylalanine or tryptophan. Each record gives: D gene, clone size, J gene, V gene, CDR3 DNA, CDR3 protein. A D gene is named only where the DNA matches it firmly. Not all rows give a size; the values are once, few, many and, for expanded clones, a class.

>-|-|TRBJ2-3|TRBV7-5
TGTGCCAGCAGCCCTGGCGGGATCGGCACAGATACGCAGTATTTT
CASSPGGIGTDTQYF
>TRBD1|-|TRBJ2-4|TRBV6-8
TGTGCCAGCAGCTCCGGGACAGGGCAAAACATTCAGTACTTC
CASSSGTGQNIQYF
>TRBD1|-|TRBJ1-4|TRBV19
TGTGCCAGTAGTATTCTAGGACAGGGGGATGAAAAACTGTTTTTT
CASSILGQGDEKLFF
>-|-|TRBJ2-1|TRBV6-7
TGTGCCAGCGAGTGGAGCTCCTACAATGAGCAGTTCTTC
CASEWSSYNEQFF
>-|-|TRBJ1-1|TRBV28
TGTGCCAGCAGTTTAACCGGGCCGCAAGTCACTGAAGCTTTCTTT
CASSLTGPQVTEAFF
>TRBD1|-|TRBJ1-4|TRBV7-4
TGTGCCAGCAGCCCAGGGACAGGGCGTGAAAAACTGTTTTTT
CASSPGTGREKLFF
>-|once|TRBJ2-3|TRBV6-8
TGTGCCAGCAACCTCACGGGCGGATGCACAGATACGCAGTATTTT
CASNLTGGCTDTQYF
>-|few|TRBJ1-2|TRBV5-1
TGCGCCAGCAGCCCCTGGACAGCGCGAGGTGGCTACACCTTC
CASSPWTARGGYTF
>-|-|TRBJ2-3|TRBV7-1
TGTGCCAGCAGCTTAGATCAGGGTGGTACAGATACGCAGTATTTT
CASSLDQGGTDTQYF
>TRBD2|few|TRBJ2-3|TRBV11-3
TGTGCCAGCAGCTTAGGGGACTACACAGATACGCAGTATTTT
CASSLGDYTDTQYF
>-|-|TRBJ2-1|TRBV12-5
TGTGCTAGTGGACCCTCACCGGGAGACAGCAATGAGCAGTTCTTC
CASGPSPGDSNEQFF
>-|-|TRBJ2-3|TRBV5-1
TGCGCCAGCAGCTTCTCCGGGGACTCAACAGATACGCAGTATTTT
CASSFSGDSTDTQYF
>-|-|TRBJ1-4|TRBV29-1
TGCAGCGTTGAAGATCCGGGGGGAAAACTGTTTTTT
CSVEDPGGKLFF
>-|-|TRBJ1-4|TRBV11-3
TGTGCCAGCAGGGAGTCCGGTAGGGGGACAAAACTGTTTTTT
CASRESGRGTKLFF
>-|-|TRBJ1-6|TRBV19
TGTGCCAGTAGTGCACAGGGTACCCATAATTCACCCCTCCACTTT
CASSAQGTHNSPLHF
>-|-|TRBJ2-1|TRBV5-1
TGCGCCAGCAGTTCTGGACAGGGTGTCGGGAGGGTACGTGAGCAGTTCTTC
CASSSGQGVGRVREQFF
>TRBD2|few|TRBJ2-7|TRBV7-2
TGTGCCAGCAGCTTACTAGCGGGAGCCCCTTTTGCCGAGCAGTACTTC
CASSLLAGAPFAEQYF
>-|once|TRBJ2-2|TRBV4-2
TGTGCCAGCAGCCAAGATCGGAGAGCGGCTGGATCCCAGTTAAACACCGGGGAGCTGTTTTTT
CASSQDRRAAGSQLNTGELFF
>-|-|TRBJ2-5|TRBV15
TGTGCCACCAGCAAGGGCGGGTTCCAAGAGACCCAGTACTTC
CATSKGGFQETQYF